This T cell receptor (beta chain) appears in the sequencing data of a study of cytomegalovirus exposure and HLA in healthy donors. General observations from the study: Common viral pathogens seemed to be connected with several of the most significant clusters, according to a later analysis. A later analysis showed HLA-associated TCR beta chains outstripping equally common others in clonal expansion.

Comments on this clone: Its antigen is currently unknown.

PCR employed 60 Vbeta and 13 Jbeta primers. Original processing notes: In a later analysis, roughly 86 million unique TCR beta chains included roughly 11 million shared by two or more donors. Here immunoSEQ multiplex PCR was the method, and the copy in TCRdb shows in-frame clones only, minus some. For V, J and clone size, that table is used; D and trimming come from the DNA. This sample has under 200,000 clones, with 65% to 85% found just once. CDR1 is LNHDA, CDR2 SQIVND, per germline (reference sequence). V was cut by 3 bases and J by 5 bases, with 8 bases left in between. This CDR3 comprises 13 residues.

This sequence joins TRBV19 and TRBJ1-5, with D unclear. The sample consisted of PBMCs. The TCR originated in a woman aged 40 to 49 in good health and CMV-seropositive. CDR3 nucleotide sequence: TGTGCCAGTAGTATGAGGAGCGATCAGCCCCAGCATTTT. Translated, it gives CASSMRSDQPQHF.